This T cell receptor beta chain was observed in a study of cytomegalovirus exposure and HLA in healthy donors. Overall study context: Sequencing of 150 million to 200 million T cells in an earlier analysis found some 100 million unique TCR beta sequences. HLA-typed donors were the source of 80 million to 90 million unique TCRs, which an early data release held.

The PCR contained 60 Vbeta and 13 Jbeta primers. Here immunoSEQ multiplex PCR was the method, and the copy in TCRdb shows in-frame clones only, minus some. The data hold about 190,000 clones, with about 86% observed a single time. Study-level results: Per a later analysis, 15,000 to 20,000 TCR beta sequences showed association with HLA alleles at 0.05 false discovery rate.

With regard to this clone: What it recognizes is unknown.

This clonotype was obtained from a young woman in good health and CMV-seropositive. Sequences were obtained from PBMCs.

The chain's CDR3 is CASSAPRDRGVQPQHF. DNA for the CDR3: TGTGCCAGCAGCGCGCCACGGGACAGGGGTGTTCAGCCCCAGCATTTT. The V gene is TRBV9, the J gene TRBJ1-5; TRBD1 aligns across 10 bases. Germline CDR1 SGDLS, CDR2 YYNGEE. The CDR3 loop spans 16 amino acids. Unmatched junction bases numbered 9, after V lost 3 bases and J lost 6 bases.